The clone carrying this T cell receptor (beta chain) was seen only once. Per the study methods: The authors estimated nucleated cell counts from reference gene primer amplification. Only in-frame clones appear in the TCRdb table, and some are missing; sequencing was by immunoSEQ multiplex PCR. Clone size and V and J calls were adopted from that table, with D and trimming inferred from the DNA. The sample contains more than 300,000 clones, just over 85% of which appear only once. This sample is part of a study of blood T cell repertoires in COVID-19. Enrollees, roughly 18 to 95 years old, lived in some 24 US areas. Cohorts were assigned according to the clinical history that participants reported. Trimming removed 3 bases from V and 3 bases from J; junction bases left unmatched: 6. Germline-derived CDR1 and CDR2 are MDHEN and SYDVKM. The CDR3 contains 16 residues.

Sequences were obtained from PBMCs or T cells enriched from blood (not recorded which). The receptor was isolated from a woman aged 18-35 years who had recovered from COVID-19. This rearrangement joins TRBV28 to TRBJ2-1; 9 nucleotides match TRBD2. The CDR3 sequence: CASSFRSGSLYNEQFF. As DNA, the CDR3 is TGTGCCAGCAGTTTTCGTAGCGGGAGCCTCTACAATGAGCAGTTCTTC.